The 18 T cell receptor beta chains given below trace back to one sample, sequenced in a study of T-cell memory formation after mild COVID-19. TCRdb used MiXCR to reprocess the 5' RACE reads, holding one entry per CDR3 protein. This sample carries 130,000 to 150,000 distinct CDR3 sequences, roughly 6.3% of them seen once, and the ten largest clones take under 2.5%. Material: PBMCs or a T cell subset sorted from them (not recorded which). These TCRs come from an adult woman who had mild COVID-19 (a few samples of this study predate the infection). Cell type and time point are not known.

This clonotype was detected a few times. The V and J genes are TRBV3-1 and TRBJ2-1; 10 bases fit TRBD2. V was pared by 1 base and J by 7 bases, with 7 bases of the junction left unmatched. In germline, CDR1 is LGHDT, CDR2 YNNKEL (reference sequence). The CDR3 runs to 16 residues. The CDR3 bases are TGTGCCAGCAGCCAAGGGTTAGCGGGGGGCTTAAATGAGCAGTTCTTC. It yields the protein CASSQGLAGGLNEQFF.

This clonotype came up a few times. The V and J genes are TRBV7-3 and TRBJ2-3; weak D call: TRBD2 (6 bases). Germline values: CDR1 SGHTA, CDR2 FQGTGA. There are 15 residues in the CDR3. The germline V and J ends were trimmed by 8 bases and 5 bases, with 20 bases remaining between them. The DNA for the CDR3 is TGTGCCAGCGCATCCTCTGGGACTCGGGGAGATACGCAGTATTTT. Translated: CASASSGTRGDTQYF.

This clonotype showed up just a few times. V and J are TRBV15 and TRBJ1-1; tentatively, D is TRBD1 (5 bases). The CDR3 sequence is 19 residues long. The ends were cut back, 1 base at V and 0 bases at J, with 21 bases in the middle. The germline gives CDR1 LNHNV, CDR2 YYDKDF (reference sequence). CDR3 sequence reads: CATSRGAWKGSLMNTEAFF. In DNA form, the CDR3 reads TGTGCCACCAGCAGAGGGGCCTGGAAGGGGTCCTTAATGAACACTGAAGCTTTCTTT.

This clonotype was observed at least ten times. The chain uses TRBV20-1 and TRBJ1-1; D is uncertain. Germline V CDR1 and CDR2: DFQATT, SNEGSKA (reference sequence). The CDR3 runs to 14 residues. Trimming stripped 2 bases from V and 0 bases from J, with 10 bases between. In nucleotides, the CDR3 is TGCAGTGCTAGAACAGACTTAATGAACACTGAAGCTTTCTTT. This sequence encodes CSARTDLMNTEAFF.

This clonotype was seen repeatedly, ten times or more. The chain is built from TRBV20-1 and TRBJ2-5; no reliable D call. CDR3 length: 11 residues. CDR1 is DFQATT, CDR2 SNEGSKA, per germline (reference sequence). Trimming removed 0 bases at V and 2 bases at J, with 1 base between. CDR3: CSAREQETQYF. The CDR3 DNA reads as TGCAGTGCTAGAGAACAAGAGACCCAGTACTTC.

This clonotype was observed at least ten times. J is TRBJ2-2 and V is TRBV5-6; 12 nucleotides match TRBD2. The CDR3 spans 17 residues. CDR1 and CDR2 (germline): SGHDT, YYEEEE. With 6 bases clipped from V and 2 bases from J, the junction kept 8 bases outside the gene matches. CDR3 amino acids: CASTGRLAGVNTGELFF. CDR3 in DNA: TGTGCCAGCACCGGCCGACTAGCGGGGGTAAACACCGGGGAGCTGTTTTTT.

This clonotype was seen ten or more times. The J gene is TRBJ2-7, the V gene TRBV12-3 or TRBV12-4; TRBD1 might be the D (6 bases). V gave up 6 bases and J gave up 2 bases, with 11 bases separating them. This CDR3 region has 13 residues. CDR3 residues: CASSPGTPYEQYF. The CDR3 coding sequence is TGTGCCAGCAGCCCAGGGACACCCTACGAGCAGTACTTC.

Ten or more counts support this clonotype. J is TRBJ2-5 and V is TRBV7-9; TRBD1 matches 7 bases. The CDR3 consists of 15 residues. The germline CDR1 and CDR2 sequences are SEHNR and FQNEAQ (reference sequence). After removal of 5 bases from V and 2 bases from J, the junction contained 8 bases not matched to a gene. The CDR3 region is CASSPRRDRQETQYF. DNA for the CDR3: TGTGCCAGCAGCCCAAGACGGGACAGACAAGAGACCCAGTACTTC.

This clonotype has at least ten counts. The chain couples TRBV12-3 or TRBV12-4 to TRBJ2-7, with a tentative D call TRBD1 (6 bases). V shed 3 bases and J shed 2 bases, with 14 bases lying between them. This CDR3 is built from 15 residues. The CDR3 here is CASSFQGIGAYEQYF. The CDR3 DNA is TGTGCCAGCAGTTTTCAGGGGATCGGGGCCTACGAGCAGTACTTC.

V usage is TRBV20-1 and J usage is TRBJ2-3; 13 bases align to TRBD2. Germline V gives CDR1 DFQATT, CDR2 SNEGSKA (reference sequence). The CDR3 totals 16 residues. V gave up 5 bases and J gave up 4 bases; unmatched junction bases: 9. The CDR3 loop reads CSASGLAGAEADTQYF. The CDR3 bases are TGCAGTGCTTCCGGACTAGCGGGGGCAGAGGCAGATACGCAGTATTTT.

The chain links TRBV12-3 or TRBV12-4 to TRBJ1-2; D is possibly TRBD1 (6 bases). This CDR3 has 13 amino acids. Between the trimmed V and J ends, which lost 5 bases and 3 bases, there was a span of 10 bases. The CDR3 nucleotides are TGTGCCAGCAGTAAAAGGGGGGACTATGGCTACACCTTC. This codes for CASSKRGDYGYTF.

This clonotype came up many times. The chain links TRBV5-6 to TRBJ2-1; a possible D gene is TRBD2 (7 bases). V lost 0 bases, J lost 13 bases, and 14 bases lay in between. Looked up from germline, CDR1 is SGHDT and CDR2 is YYEEEE. CDR3 length: 13 amino acids. The CDR3: CASSLGRAGAQFF. The CDR3 region has the DNA TGTGCCAGCAGCTTGGGGAGGGCGGGGGCCCAGTTCTTC.

The chain combines TRBV4-1 with TRBJ2-7; 11 nucleotides line up with TRBD2. From germline, CDR1 is MGHRA and CDR2 YSYEKL. V shed 3 bases and J 5 bases; nucleotides not matched to a gene: 6. The CDR3 has 15 amino acids. CDR3: CASSQPTSGKNEQYF. In nucleotides, the CDR3 is TGCGCCAGCAGCCAGCCGACTAGCGGGAAGAACGAGCAGTACTTC.

This clonotype is medium-sized (0.01 to 0.1%) by share. The CDR3 reads CASSFEPEVKGQPQHF. CDR3 DNA: TGTGCCAGCAGCTTCGAGCCAGAAGTTAAAGGTCAGCCCCAGCATTTT. The chain is built from TRBV7-8 and TRBJ1-5; no clear D. CDR3 size: 16 residues. The V gene's germline CDR1 is SGHVS and CDR2 FQNEAQ. Between the trimmed V and J ends, which lost 3 bases and 6 bases, there was a span of 18 bases. The variable domain in full, with the rest retrieved from reference TRBV7-8 and TRBJ1-5, is GAGVSQSPRYKVAKRGQDVALRCDPISGHVSLFWYQQALGQGPEFLTYFQNEAQLDKSGLPSDRFFAERPEGSVSTLKIQRTQQEDSAVYLCASSFEPEVKGQPQHFGDGTRLSIL.

The chain couples TRBV7-2 to TRBJ2-1; 10 bases match TRBD2. The germline gives CDR1 SGHTA, CDR2 FQGNSA. The V segment lost 5 bases and the J segment 2 bases; nucleotides outside the gene matches: 3. CDR3 length equals 15 residues. The CDR3 nucleotides are TGTGCCAGCAGCCAGCTAGCGGGGGCCTACAATGAGCAGTTCTTC. This translates into CASSQLAGAYNEQFF.

This clonotype was counted a few times. The chain has TRBV5-1 and TRBJ2-5; possibly TRBD1 or TRBD2 for D (5 bases each). The CDR3 has 15 amino acids. Germline assignment: CDR1 SGHRS and CDR2 YFSETQ. Trimming took off 7 bases at V and 5 bases at J, with 21 bases between the two ends. The CDR3 reads CASGSPGQGDETQYF. CDR3 in DNA: TGCGCCAGCGGTTCCCCCGGGCAGGGAGACGAGACCCAGTACTTC.

The chain carries TRBV5-1 and TRBJ2-6; the D is unclear. This CDR3 is 16 amino acids long. The V gene lost 0 bases and the J gene lost 3 bases, with 10 bases spanning the gap. Per germline, CDR1 SGHRS and CDR2 YFSETQ. DNA for the CDR3: TGCGCCAGCAGCTTGGCTGCGATAAATGGGGCCAACGTCCTGACTTTC. Its translation is CASSLAAINGANVLTF. The full variable domain, completed using reference TRBV5-1 and TRBJ2-6, is KAGVTQTPRYLIKTRGQQVTLSCSPISGHRSVSWYQQTPGQGLQFLFEYFSETQRNKGNFPGRFSGRQFSNSRSEMNVSTLELGDSALYLCASSLAAINGANVLTFGAGSRLTVL.

The sample holds many counts of this clonotype. The J gene is TRBJ2-3, the V gene TRBV7-2; D gene unclear. The CDR3 covers 13 residues. V was trimmed by 2 bases and J by 0 bases, leaving 3 bases between them. Looked up from germline, CDR1 is SGHTA and CDR2 is FQGNSA. The CDR3 protein is CASSLWSTDTQYF. The CDR3 DNA is TGTGCCAGCAGCTTATGGAGCACAGATACGCAGTATTTT.